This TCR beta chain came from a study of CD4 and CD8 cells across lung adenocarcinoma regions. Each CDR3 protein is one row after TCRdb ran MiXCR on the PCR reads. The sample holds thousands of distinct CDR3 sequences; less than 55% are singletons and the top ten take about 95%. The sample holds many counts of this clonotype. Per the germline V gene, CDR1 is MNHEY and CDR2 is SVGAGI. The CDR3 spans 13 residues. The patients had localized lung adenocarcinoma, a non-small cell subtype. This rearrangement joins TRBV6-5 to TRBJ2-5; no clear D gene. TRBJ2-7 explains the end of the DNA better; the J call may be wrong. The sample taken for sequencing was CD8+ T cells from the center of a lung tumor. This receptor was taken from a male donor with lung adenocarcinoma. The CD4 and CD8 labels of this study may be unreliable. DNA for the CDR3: TGTGCCAGCAGTTACTCGAATTCGTACGAGCAGTACTTC. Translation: CASSYSNSYEQYF.